This TCR beta chain was recovered during a study of OX40 agonist ivuxolimab in advanced cancers. The wider study: Administration of intravenous ivuxolimab to patients occurred every 2 weeks at 0.01 to 10 mg/kg. Points from the study as a whole: Some nonresponders also had low normalized T-cell clonal expansion. Low clonal expansion, among the lowest seen, marked partial responders at 0.1-3.0 mg/kg.

Notes on this clone: Its specificity is not known.

Autoimmune disease history or systemic immunosuppression led to patient exclusion. This table comes from immunoSEQ multiplex PCR, and its TCRdb copy is limited to in-frame clones, with some not included. The data hold 30,000 to 40,000 clones, with about 92% observed a single time. The starting material was CD4+ or CD8+ T cells sorted from blood, obtained in a trial of the OX40 agonist ivuxolimab. This sequence originates from an adult with an advanced solid tumor such as melanoma, head and neck, liver or kidney cancer.

The CDR3 sequence: CALDDVGASTEAFF. The CDR3 nucleotides read TGTGCCTTGGACGACGTGGGGGCGAGCACTGAAGCTTTCTTT. The J gene is TRBJ1-1, the V gene TRBV30, with D perhaps TRBD1 (6 bases). The germline V and J ends were trimmed by 7 bases and 4 bases, with 19 bases remaining between them. CDR1 is GTSNPN, CDR2 SVGIG, per germline (reference sequence). This CDR3 contains 14 residues.